The source of this T cell receptor (beta chain) is a study of blood T cell repertoires in COVID-19. Clinical history as reported by participants underpinned cohort assignment. In the original processing: Estimation of nucleated cell counts relied on the amplification of reference gene primers. Sequencing was performed with immunoSEQ multiplex PCR; in TCRdb, only in-frame clones are kept and a portion is missing. That table supplies the V and J calls and clone size; D and trimming were determined from the DNA. The sample has a few hundred thousand clones, 90% seen once; the top ten hold less than 0.75%. Trimming took 4 bases from V and 1 from J; bases not matched to a gene: 6. The CDR3 is 15 amino acids. Germline lookup yields CDR1 MGHDK and CDR2 SYGVNS.

The clonotype originates from a young man who had recovered from COVID-19. The chain uses TRBV25-1 and TRBJ1-1; 7 bases match TRBD1. The sequencing input was PBMCs or T cells enriched from blood (not recorded which). For the CDR3, the DNA is TGTGCCAGCAGTGTACTGACAGGGAAGAACACTGAAGCTTTCTTT. Its protein is CASSVLTGKNTEAFF.